This T cell receptor beta chain came from a study of shared clonotypes between healthy human individuals (dated by TCRdb to 2020 to 2021). In terms of the full investigation: Two women and a few men aged 18 to 49 years were included in the cohort. For each donor, three plates each were used for CD4 naive and CD4 memory, two plates were used for CD8 naive, and one plate was used for CD8 memory. To estimate repertoire size and how much clonotypes are shared between individuals, the study performed deep sequencing of blood TCR repertoires from a few healthy adults. To increase sequencing depth and limit assay-specific biases, different laboratories used diverse techniques to prepare libraries and sequence TCR repertoires. Each donor's leukapheresis produced roughly between roughly 0.85 and 9.5 billion PBMCs.

Using the deep immunoSEQ assay, multiplex PCR amplified TCR CDR3 regions from genomic DNA. Extracted genomic DNA from each cell subset was distributed evenly across all wells of several immunoSEQ 96-well plates, and each plate was treated as a replicate. For sorted subsets, about 200 ng genomic DNA, equal to some 28,000 T cell genomes, was loaded into each replicate PCR. The purified libraries were quantified using a Qubit 3.0 fluorometer, sized with a Bioanalyzer 2100, and then quantified again using the KAPA Library Quantification kit. Every immunoSEQ 96-well plate was sequenced on a dedicated single-read 150-cycle Illumina NextSeq 550 flow cell. The authors processed their data as follows. Because only junctional sequences without quality scores were contained in the immunoSEQ output, filtering matching that applied to full-length reads could not be performed. To assign V/J genes and CDR3, sequences were annotated against IMGT germline references using PyIR, a Python wrapper for IgBLAST v1.9. Reads were filtered out if the reads had weak V/J assignments (E-value above 1e-6), no CDR3, stop codons, out-of-frame junctions, or ambiguous translated residues. V3J clonotypes were defined by identical inferred V gene, J gene, and CDR3 amino acid sequence. To compute the percentage overlap between repertoires, the number of shared unique clonotypes was divided by the size of the smaller repertoire. Richness of each repertoire was evaluated using RTK rarefaction, the Chao1 estimator, and Recon v2.1 estimates of unobserved clonotypes. OLGA was used to compute generation probabilities for all TCRbeta clonotypes that the gDNA method yielded from a few donors. TCRdb obtained this table from immuneACCESS and retained in-frame rearrangements with V and J assigned. These tables miss some clones; where compared with another copy, unresolved V genes account for less than half of the shortfall, and the remainder is unexplained. The D gene and trimming were derived from the DNA, and the V and J assignments and clone size from that table. In all, the sample holds roughly 380,000 clones, and about 96% of those were seen once. Jointly, the top ten make up approximately 0.32% of the sample.

With respect to this clone: Its antigen remains unidentified. Base qualities are not at hand, and no much larger clone is one base apart.

The full study reports these points: Sampling was restricted to blood, and TCR repertoires in tissues likely differ from the TCR repertoires found in blood. Even with the large sequencing depth, rarefaction of the sorted-subset datasets indicated that sequencing was incomplete. Sharing across a handful of donors was observed for about 5% of naive CD4, under 4% of naive CD8, 2.3% of memory CD4, and 0.4% of memory CD8 clonotypes. Because the study included a small number of donors, the genetic and exposure-history diversity represented was limited. Estimated clonotype richness was generally larger for naive than for memory subsets. Pairwise subsampling led to the expectation that sequencing depth would affect the degree of clonotype sharing among donors. Compared with non-shared clonotypes, clonotypes shared by all four sorted-subset donors had higher generation probabilities.

The donors were healthy, HIV-negative adults who had no recently reported acute infections or vaccinations. All donors were Caucasian adults living in Nashville, Tennessee, USA. CD8 memory samples were composed of magnetically selected CD45RO+ cells combined with CCR7-negative CD45RA+ effector memory (TemRA) cells. After blood collection by leukapheresis, PBMCs were isolated using Ficoll-Histopaque density gradient centrifugation and then cryopreserved in the vapor phase of liquid nitrogen. Analytical flow cytometry was used to check the purity and quantity of each magnetically sorted T cell population. Each sorted fraction had its genomic DNA isolated and then quantified by UV absorbance on a Nanodrop 2000c. This clonotype originated in a man aged 25-45 years in good health. The sample consisted of memory CD8+ T cells sorted from blood. The cell subset or site label here, explained by the study, means: CD45RO+ cells pooled with CCR7-negative TemRA cells.

The bases are TGTGCCAGTACCGAGACTCGACTAGCCTACAATGAGCAGTTCTTC. It codes for CASTETRLAYNEQFF. Recombination connected TRBV19 to TRBJ2-1; the D gene is possibly TRBD2, with 6 bases matching. Cut back by 7 bases and 2 bases, the V and J ends lie 15 bases apart. Its CDR3 holds 15 amino acids, cysteine through phenylalanine. Just the 45-base CDR3 DNA is kept, in frame starting at base 1. Reading the germline V gene (reference sequence) gives CDR1 LNHDA and CDR2 SQIVND.